This TCR beta chain was profiled in a study of control samples from healthy donors and cancer patients. Profiling relied on immunoSEQ multiplex PCR, and the TCRdb table lists in-frame clones only, not all of them. Altogether 55,000 to 75,000 clones are present, about 89% being singletons, with the ten largest covering 2% to 2.5%. V trimming: 2 bases; J trimming: 4 bases; junction bases outside the gene matches: 7. Germline loops: CDR1 MNHEY, CDR2 SVGEGT. There are 15 residues in the CDR3. The chain carries TRBV6-2 or TRBV6-3 and TRBJ2-7; 8 bases map to TRBD1. The specimen sequenced was PBMCs. The receptor's source is a woman aged 45-60 years with head and neck cancer. In nucleotides, the CDR3 is TGTGCCAGCAGTTACGGGGCAGGGGGCCCGTACGAGCAGTACTTC. This gives the protein CASSYGAGGPYEQYF.